This TCR beta chain was profiled in a study of blood T cell repertoires in COVID-19. On the study more broadly: The analysed material was cDNA or gDNA that came from T cells, B-cell-depleted T cells, or PBMCs.

Authors' analysis steps: Reference gene primer amplification yielded estimated nucleated cell counts. Here immunoSEQ multiplex PCR was the method, and the copy in TCRdb shows in-frame clones only, minus some. V, J and clone size are those of that table, while D and trimming were read from the DNA. This table has more than 150,000 clones, around 95% appearing once. This CDR3 region has 14 residues. V was pared by 2 bases and J by 0 bases, with 6 bases between. Germline CDR1 reads SGHRS; CDR2 reads YFSETQ. The receptor was derived from a man younger than 45 with COVID-19, enrolled during active disease. V gene TRBV5-1 combines with J gene TRBJ1-3, with D hard to call. Sequencing was carried out using peripheral blood. For the CDR3, the DNA is TGCGCCAGCAGCTTAGCCATCTCTGGAAACACCATATATTTT. This codes for CASSLAISGNTIYF.